This T cell receptor (beta chain) was observed in a study of blood T cell repertoires in COVID-19. Study information: COVID-19 samples collected from the United States, Italy and Spain covered acute and convalescent phases.

How the authors handled the data: From reference gene primer amplification, estimates of nucleated cell counts were derived. Profiled with immunoSEQ multiplex PCR; TCRdb holds only in-frame clones, not every one. V and J calls and clone size are those listed in that table; D and trimming were worked out from the DNA. Found here are about 230,000 clones, approximately 82% of them singletons; the top ten hold roughly 8.6%. Germline V gene lookup returns CDR1 KGHDR and CDR2 SFDVKD. The CDR3 spans 16 residues. The V and J ends lost 4 bases and 3 bases, in that order; junction bases with no gene match: 7.

The rearrangement joins TRBV24-1 to TRBJ2-3; 9 bases fit TRBD1. The sample consisted of peripheral blood. This TCR was sampled from a man aged 35-49 years with active or convalescent COVID-19. The CDR3: CATSEDGTGITDTQYF. CDR3 DNA sequence: TGTGCCACCAGTGAGGACGGGACAGGGATAACAGATACGCAGTATTTT.